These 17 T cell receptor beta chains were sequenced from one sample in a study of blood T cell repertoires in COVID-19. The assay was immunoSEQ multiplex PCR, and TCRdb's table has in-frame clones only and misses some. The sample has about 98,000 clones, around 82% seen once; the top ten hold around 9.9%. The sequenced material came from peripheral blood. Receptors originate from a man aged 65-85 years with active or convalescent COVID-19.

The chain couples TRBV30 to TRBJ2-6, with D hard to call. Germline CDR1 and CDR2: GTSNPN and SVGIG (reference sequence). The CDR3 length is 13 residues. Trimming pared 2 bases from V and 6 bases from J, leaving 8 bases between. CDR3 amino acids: CAWSTHQANVLTF. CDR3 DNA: TGTGCCTGGAGTACTCATCAGGCCAACGTCCTGACTTTC.

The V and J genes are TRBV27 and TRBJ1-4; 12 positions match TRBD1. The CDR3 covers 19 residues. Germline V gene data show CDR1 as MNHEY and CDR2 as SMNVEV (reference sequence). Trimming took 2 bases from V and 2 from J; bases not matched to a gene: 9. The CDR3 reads CASSLLGQGARRTNEKLFF. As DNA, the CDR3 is TGTGCCAGCAGTTTACTGGGACAGGGGGCGCGTCGGACTAATGAAAAACTGTTTTTT.

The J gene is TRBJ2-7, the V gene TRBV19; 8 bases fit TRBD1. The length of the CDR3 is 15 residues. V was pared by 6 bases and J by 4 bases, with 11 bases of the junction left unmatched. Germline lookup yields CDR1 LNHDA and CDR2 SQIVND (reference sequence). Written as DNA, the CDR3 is TGTGCCAGTAGCATCTCGGGGCAGGGGGCGTACGAGCAGTACTTC. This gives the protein CASSISGQGAYEQYF.

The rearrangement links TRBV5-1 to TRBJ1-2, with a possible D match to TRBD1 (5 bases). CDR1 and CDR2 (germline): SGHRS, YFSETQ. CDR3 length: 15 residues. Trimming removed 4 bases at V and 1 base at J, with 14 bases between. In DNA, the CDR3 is TGCGCCAGCAGCCCGGGGGACGGAGGTAACTATGGCTACACCTTC. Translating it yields CASSPGDGGNYGYTF.

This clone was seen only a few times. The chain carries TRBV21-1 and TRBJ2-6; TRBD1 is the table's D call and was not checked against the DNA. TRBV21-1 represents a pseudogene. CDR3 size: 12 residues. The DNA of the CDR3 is TGTGCCAGCGCAGGACAGGGCAACGTCCTGACTTTC. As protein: CASAGQGNVLTF.

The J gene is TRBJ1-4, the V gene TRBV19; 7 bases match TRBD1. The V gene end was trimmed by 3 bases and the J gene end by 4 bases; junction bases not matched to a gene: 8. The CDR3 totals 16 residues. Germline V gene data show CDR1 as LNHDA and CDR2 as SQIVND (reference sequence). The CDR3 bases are TGTGCCAGTAGTATGAGGAGGCGACAGGGTAATGAAAAACTGTTTTTT. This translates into CASSMRRRQGNEKLFF. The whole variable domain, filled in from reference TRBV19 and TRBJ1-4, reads DGGITQSPKYLFRKEGQNVTLSCEQNLNHDAMYWYRQDPGQGLRLIYYSQIVNDFQKGDIAEGYSVSREKKESFPLTVTSAQKNPTAFYLCASSMRRRQGNEKLFFGSGTQLSVL.

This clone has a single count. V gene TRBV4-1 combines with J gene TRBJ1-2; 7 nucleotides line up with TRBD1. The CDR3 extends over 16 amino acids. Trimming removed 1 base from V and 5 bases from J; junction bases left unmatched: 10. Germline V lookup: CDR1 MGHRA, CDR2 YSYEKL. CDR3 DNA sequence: TGCGCCAGCAGCCAAGTAGGAGGGGGCCTAAGTTATGGCTACACCTTC. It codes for CASSQVGGGLSYGYTF.

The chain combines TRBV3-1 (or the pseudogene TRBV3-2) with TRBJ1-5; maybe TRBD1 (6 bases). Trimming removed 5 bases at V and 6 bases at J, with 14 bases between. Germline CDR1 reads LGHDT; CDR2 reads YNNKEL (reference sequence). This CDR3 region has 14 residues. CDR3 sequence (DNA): TGTGCCAGCAGCAACCGCAGGGGCCTTCAGCCCCAGCATTTT. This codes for CASSNRRGLQPQHF.

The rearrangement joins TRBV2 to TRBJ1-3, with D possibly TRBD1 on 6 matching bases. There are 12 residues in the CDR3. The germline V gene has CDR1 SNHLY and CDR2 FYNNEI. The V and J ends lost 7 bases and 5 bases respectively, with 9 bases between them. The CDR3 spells CASNDRRNTIYF. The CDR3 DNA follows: TGTGCCAGCAATGACAGGCGAAACACCATATATTTT.

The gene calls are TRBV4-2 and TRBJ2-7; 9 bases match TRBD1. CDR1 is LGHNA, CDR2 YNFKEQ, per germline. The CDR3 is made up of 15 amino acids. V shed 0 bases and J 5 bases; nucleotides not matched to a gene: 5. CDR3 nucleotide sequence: TGTGCCAGCAGCCAAGAGCGGGACAGGGCTAACGAGCAGTACTTC. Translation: CASSQERDRANEQYF.

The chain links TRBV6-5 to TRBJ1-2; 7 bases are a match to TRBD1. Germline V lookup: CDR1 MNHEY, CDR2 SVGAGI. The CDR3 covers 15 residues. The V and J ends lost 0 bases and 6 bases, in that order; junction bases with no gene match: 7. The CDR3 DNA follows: TGTGCCAGCAGTTACTCCAGACAGGGTATAAATGGCTACACCTTC. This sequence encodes CASSYSRQGINGYTF.

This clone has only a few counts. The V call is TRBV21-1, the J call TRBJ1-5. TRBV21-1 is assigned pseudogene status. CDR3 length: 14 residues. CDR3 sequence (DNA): TGTGCCAGCAGCACTCCACCTGAGGGACAGCCCCAGCATTTT. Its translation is CASSTPPEGQPQHF.

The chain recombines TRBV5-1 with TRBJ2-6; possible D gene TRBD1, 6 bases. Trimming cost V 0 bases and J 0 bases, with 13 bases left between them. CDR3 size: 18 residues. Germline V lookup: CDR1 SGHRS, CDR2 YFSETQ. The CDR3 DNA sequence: TGCGCCAGCAGCTTGGAACGGACAGCCCGCTCTGGGGCCAACGTCCTGACTTTC. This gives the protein CASSLERTARSGANVLTF.

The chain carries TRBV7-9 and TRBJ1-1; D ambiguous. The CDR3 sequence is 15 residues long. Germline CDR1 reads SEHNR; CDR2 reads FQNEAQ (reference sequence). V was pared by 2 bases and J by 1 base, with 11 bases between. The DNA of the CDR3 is TGTGCCAGCAGCTTATACGGAGTGAAGAACACTGAAGCTTTCTTT. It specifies CASSLYGVKNTEAFF.

CDR3 nucleotides: TGTGCCAGCAGCCACCTCGACAGGGGTGACGAGCAGTACTTC. Residues: CASSHLDRGDEQYF. The chain links TRBV11-3 to TRBJ2-7; 8 bases are a match to TRBD1. This CDR3 comprises 14 residues. V dropped 5 bases and J dropped 5; count of bases not matched to a gene: 8. Per germline, CDR1 SGHNT and CDR2 YENEEA.

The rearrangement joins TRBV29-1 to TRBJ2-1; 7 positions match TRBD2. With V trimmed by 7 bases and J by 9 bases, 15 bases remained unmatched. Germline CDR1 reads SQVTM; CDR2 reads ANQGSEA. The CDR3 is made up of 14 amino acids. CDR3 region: CSATGPVWGGEQFF. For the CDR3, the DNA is TGCAGCGCCACCGGACCGGTTTGGGGGGGTGAGCAGTTCTTC.

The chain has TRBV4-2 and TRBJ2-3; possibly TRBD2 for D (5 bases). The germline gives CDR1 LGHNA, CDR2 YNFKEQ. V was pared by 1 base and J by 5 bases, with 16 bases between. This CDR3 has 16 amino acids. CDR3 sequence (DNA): TGTGCCAGCAGCCAAGTTCTAGCTAGCTTTGGAGATACGCAGTATTTT. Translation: CASSQVLASFGDTQYF.